This TCR beta chain was recorded in a study of shared clonotypes between healthy human individuals. To note about this clone: As yet, its antigen is unknown.

This CDR3 is 13 amino acids long. The germline gives CDR1 SGDLS, CDR2 YYNGEE. V gave up 0 bases and J gave up 6 bases, with 10 bases separating them. Donors were healthy HIV-negative adults without recently reported acute infections or vaccinations. Overall study findings and caveats: The study generally estimated greater richness for naive than memory subsets.

Deep-level running was used for the assay. The method was immunoSEQ multiplex PCR; TCRdb's version includes in-frame clones alone and lacks a portion of them. The sample records some 550,000 clones, roughly 97% being singletons. The sequencing input was naive CD4+ T cells sorted from blood. The sample's subset: CD45RA+ positively selected. This clonotype originated in a woman in her twenties or thirties in good health. The chain employs TRBV9 and TRBJ2-7; the D is unclear. The CDR3 bases are TGTGCCAGCAGCGTAGAGGGTCACCTCGAGCAGTACTTC. Protein sequence: CASSVEGHLEQYF.